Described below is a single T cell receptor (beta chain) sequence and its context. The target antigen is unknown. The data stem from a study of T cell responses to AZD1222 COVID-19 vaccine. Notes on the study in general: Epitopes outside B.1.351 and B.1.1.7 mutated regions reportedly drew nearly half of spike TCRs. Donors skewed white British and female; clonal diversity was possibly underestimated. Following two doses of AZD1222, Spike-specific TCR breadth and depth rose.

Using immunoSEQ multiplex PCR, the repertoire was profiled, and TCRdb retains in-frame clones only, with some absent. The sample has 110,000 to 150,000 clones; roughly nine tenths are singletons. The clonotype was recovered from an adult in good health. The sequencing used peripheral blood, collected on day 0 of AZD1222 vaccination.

The CDR3 region has the DNA TGTGCCAGCAGCCAAGATCGGGCAGTGAACACTGAAGCTTTCTTT. It encodes CASSQDRAVNTEAFF. The chain carries TRBV4-2 and TRBJ1-1, with D unclear. The CDR3 totals 15 residues. CDR1 LGHNA and CDR2 YNFKEQ come from the germline V gene. Deletions cut 0 bases from V and 0 bases from J, with 8 bases between.